One and the same sample provided the 31 T cell receptor beta chains below, sequenced in a study of T cell responses to AZD1222 COVID-19 vaccine. Sequenced by immunoSEQ multiplex PCR; TCRdb stores in-frame clones only, minus some. The data show more than 100,000 clones, approximately 88% seen once. Sequences were derived from peripheral blood, sampled on day 0 of AZD1222 vaccination. The receptors shown here come from an adult in good health.

This clone was seen more than once but under ten times. The rearrangement joins TRBV5-1 to TRBJ1-1; D is perhaps TRBD1 (6 bases). CDR1 SGHRS and CDR2 YFSETQ come from the germline V gene. The ends were cut back, 0 bases at V and 7 bases at J, with 16 bases in the middle. The CDR3 contains 15 residues. The CDR3 reads CASSLGMTQGLEAFF. The CDR3 nucleotides are TGCGCCAGCAGCTTGGGGATGACACAGGGCCTTGAAGCTTTCTTT.

The chain combines TRBV19 with TRBJ1-2; D ambiguous. The V gene's germline CDR1 is LNHDA and CDR2 SQIVND (reference sequence). There are 17 residues in the CDR3. The V gene lost 5 bases and the J gene lost 8 bases, with 27 bases spanning the gap. The CDR3 region is CASSPGSRIYPDGGYTF. CDR3 DNA sequence: TGTGCCAGTAGTCCCGGATCCCGTATTTATCCCGATGGGGGCTACACCTTC.

J is TRBJ2-1 and V is TRBV10-1; 9 bases are a match to TRBD1. With 3 bases clipped from V and 6 bases from J, the junction kept 3 bases outside the gene matches. CDR1 is WNHNN, CDR2 SYGVQD, per germline (reference sequence). The CDR3 covers 14 residues. The CDR3 region has the DNA TGCGCCAGCAGTGACGGGACAGGGTCCAATGAGCAGTTCTTC. This translates into CASSDGTGSNEQFF.

This clone has just one count. The chain carries TRBV4-2 and TRBJ1-6; no reliable D call. The germline V gene encodes CDR1 LGHNA and CDR2 YNFKEQ. Deletions cut 0 bases from V and 0 bases from J, with 12 bases between. CDR3 length: 18 residues. Here the CDR3 reads CASSQDLAGSSYNSPLHF. As DNA, the CDR3 is TGTGCCAGCAGCCAAGATTTAGCCGGCTCCTCCTATAATTCACCCCTCCACTTT.

CDR3: CASSPGQGLEQYF. In nucleotides, the CDR3 is TGTGCCAGCAGCCCGGGACAGGGTCTCGAGCAGTACTTC. The chain recombines TRBV11-2 with TRBJ2-7; 9 positions agree with TRBD1. Germline values: CDR1 SGHAT, CDR2 FQNNGV. CDR3 length: 13 residues. Trimming removed 5 bases from V and 6 bases from J; junction bases left unmatched: 5.

The J gene is TRBJ1-4, the V gene TRBV29-1; D is unclear. V lost 1 base, J lost 6 bases, and 12 bases lay in between. In germline, CDR1 is SQVTM, CDR2 ANQGSEA. This CDR3 spans 14 amino acids. CDR3 loop: CSVEGHSLDEKLFF. DNA for the CDR3: TGCAGCGTTGAAGGACACAGTCTGGATGAAAAACTGTTTTTT.

The chain carries TRBV7-3 and TRBJ2-2, with TRBD1 matching 7 bases. The CDR3 length is 16 residues. With V trimmed by 4 bases and J by 6 bases, 11 bases remained unmatched. Germline CDR1 and CDR2: SGHTA and FQGTGA. The CDR3 nucleotides read TGTGCCAGCAGCTCCTACAGGGGTGAGAGCTCCGGGGAGCTGTTTTTT. Its translation: CASSSYRGESSGELFF. Full variable domain (missing parts from reference TRBV7-3 and TRBJ2-2): GAGVSQTPSNKVTEKGKYVELRCDPISGHTALYWYRQSLGQGPEFLIYFQGTGAADDSGLPNDRFFAVRPEGSVSTLKIQRTERGDSAVYLCASSSYRGESSGELFFGEGSRLTVL.

The chain uses TRBV30 and TRBJ2-7; TRBD2 aligns across 7 bases. The CDR3 contains 14 residues. Trimming took 0 bases from V and 3 from J; bases not matched to a gene: 5. CDR1 GTSNPN and CDR2 SVGIG come from the germline V gene (reference sequence). The CDR3 DNA is TGTGCCTGGAGTGTGGGTAGCGGGCTCTACGAGCAGTACTTC. Translating gives CAWSVGSGLYEQYF.

The chain is built from TRBV7-2 and TRBJ1-2; D is possibly TRBD1 (6 bases). V was clipped by 0 bases and J by 2 bases, with 7 bases between them. CDR1 SGHTA and CDR2 FQGNSA come from the germline V gene. The CDR3 sequence is 14 residues long. This CDR3 is CASSLAGGNYGYTF. The CDR3, as DNA: TGTGCCAGCAGCTTAGCAGGGGGGAACTATGGCTACACCTTC.

V gene TRBV19 combines with J gene TRBJ2-3; 8 bases line up with TRBD2. The CDR3 is 16 amino acids. Losses at the gene ends were 4 bases for V and 3 bases for J; bases not matched to a gene: 9. Looked up from germline, CDR1 is LNHDA and CDR2 is SQIVND (reference sequence). The CDR3 DNA follows: TGTGCCAGTAGTACCTCCGGGACTAGGGCGACAGATACGCAGTATTTT. Translating it yields CASSTSGTRATDTQYF.

The chain recombines TRBV19 with TRBJ1-5, with D unclear. The V gene's germline CDR1 is LNHDA and CDR2 SQIVND (reference sequence). The CDR3 spans 14 residues. V was clipped by 7 bases and J by 0 bases, with 10 bases between them. In nucleotides, the CDR3 is TGTGCCAGTACAGGACTCCATAGCAATCAGCCCCAGCATTTT. It encodes CASTGLHSNQPQHF.

V gene TRBV10-3 combines with J gene TRBJ2-2, with D possibly being TRBD2 (6 bases). The CDR3 sequence is 15 residues long. The V end lost 6 bases, the J end lost 6 bases, and 17 bases lay between the germline ends. CDR1 is ENHRY, CDR2 SYGVKD, per germline. The CDR3 coding sequence is TGTGCCATCAGATCCCCCGGGAGAGGAGCCGGGGAGCTGTTTTTT. Amino acids: CAIRSPGRGAGELFF.

The chain uses TRBV7-2 and TRBJ2-2; a possible D gene is TRBD2 (6 bases). The CDR3 extends over 15 amino acids. The germline V gene has CDR1 SGHTA and CDR2 FQGNSA. The ends were cut back, 5 bases at V and 0 bases at J, with 10 bases in the middle. CDR3 region: CASSAGTSNTGELFF. CDR3 in DNA: TGTGCCAGCAGCGCCGGGACTTCGAACACCGGGGAGCTGTTTTTT.

The gene calls are TRBV24-1 and TRBJ2-3, with 9 bases identical to TRBD1. This CDR3 contains 16 residues. CDR1 and CDR2 (germline): KGHDR, SFDVKD. Trimming took 3 bases from V and 4 from J; bases not matched to a gene: 7. The CDR3 sequence is CATSDPRQGGPDTQYF. In nucleotides, the CDR3 is TGTGCCACCAGTGATCCCCGACAGGGGGGACCAGATACGCAGTATTTT.

The genes are TRBV28 and TRBJ2-7, with 9 bases lining up with TRBD1. J lost 1 base, V lost 6 bases, and 4 bases had no gene match. The germline gives CDR1 MDHEN, CDR2 SYDVKM. This CDR3 has 14 residues. The CDR3 region has the DNA TGTGCCAGCAGAGGACAGGGGAGGTCCTACGAGCAGTACTTC. It codes for CASRGQGRSYEQYF.

The chain carries TRBV5-6 and TRBJ1-1; 10 nucleotides line up with TRBD1. CDR1 and CDR2 (germline): SGHDT, YYEEEE. The V segment lost 4 bases and the J segment 3 bases; nucleotides outside the gene matches: 9. There are 16 residues in the CDR3. The CDR3 region is CASSPRRTGGYTEAFF. CDR3 coding DNA: TGTGCCAGCAGCCCGCGGAGGACAGGGGGTTACACTGAAGCTTTCTTT.

The genes are TRBV6-2 or TRBV6-3 and TRBJ2-2; D is unclear. V lost 3 bases to trimming and J lost 6 bases, with 5 bases between them. CDR3 length: 12 residues. Germline V lookup: CDR1 MNHEY, CDR2 SVGEGT. CDR3 bases: TGTGCCAGCAGTTATAGGTCCGGGGAGCTGTTTTTT. This translates into CASSYRSGELFF.

This chain links TRBV4-3 with TRBJ2-7, with D perhaps matching TRBD1 or TRBD2 (7 bases each). Germline CDR1 LGHNA, CDR2 YSLEER. The length of the CDR3 is 15 residues. V was cut by 1 base and J by 4 bases, with 14 bases left in between. In nucleotides, the CDR3 is TGCGCCAGCAGCCAAGGGGCAGGGGGGGGATACGAGCAGTACTTC. This gives the protein CASSQGAGGGYEQYF.

This clone appeared once. The chain joins TRBV10-3 to TRBJ1-1; TRBD1 is a possible D gene (6 bases). CDR1 is ENHRY, CDR2 SYGVKD, per germline. V was cut by 0 bases and J by 8 bases, with 7 bases left in between. The CDR3 sequence is 12 residues long. CDR3 nucleotides: TGTGCCATCAGTGAGTCCGGGACAGAAGCTTTCTTT. Translated, it gives CAISESGTEAFF.

In its sample, this clone was seen once. The genes are TRBV3-1 (or the pseudogene TRBV3-2) and TRBJ1-2; 7 bases match TRBD1. Germline assignment: CDR1 LGHDT and CDR2 YNNKEL (reference sequence). The junction had 9 bases not matched to a gene; V was cut back by 3 bases and J by 5 bases. The CDR3 is made up of 15 amino acids. As DNA, the CDR3 is TGTGCCAGCAGCCAGACCCACGGGACAGCGTATGGCTACACCTTC. Protein product: CASSQTHGTAYGYTF.

This chain uses TRBV5-8 with TRBJ2-5; maybe TRBD1 (6 bases). Germline CDR1 reads SGHTS; CDR2 reads YDEGEE. V lost 0 bases, J lost 1 base, and 13 bases lay in between. The CDR3 consists of 16 residues. CDR3 amino acids: CASSLDRALFQETQYF. The CDR3 DNA follows: TGTGCCAGCAGCTTGGACAGGGCCCTATTCCAAGAGACCCAGTACTTC.

CDR3 sequence: CASSPDRYEQYF. CDR3 DNA: TGTGCCAGCTCACCAGACCGATACGAGCAGTACTTC. The chain has TRBV18 and TRBJ2-7; D remains unclear. The CDR3 sequence is 12 residues long. The ends were cut back, 2 bases at V and 4 bases at J, with 6 bases in the middle. Germline V CDR1 and CDR2: KGHSH, LQKENI.

The chain is built from TRBV15 and TRBJ1-2, with D perhaps matching TRBD1 (5 bases). The V and J ends lost 5 bases and 4 bases respectively, with 11 bases between them. In germline, CDR1 is LNHNV, CDR2 YYDKDF (reference sequence). This CDR3 contains 13 residues. The CDR3 sequence is CATSWDGAYGYTF. CDR3 coding DNA: TGTGCCACCAGCTGGGACGGAGCCTATGGCTACACCTTC.

This CDR3 is CASSVVGQPGYNEQFF. CDR3 sequence (DNA): TGTGCCAGCAGCGTAGTTGGGCAGCCAGGCTACAATGAGCAGTTCTTC. The rearrangement uses TRBV9 and TRBJ2-1; D unclear. Trimming pared 0 bases from V and 3 bases from J, leaving 13 bases between. There are 16 residues in the CDR3. The V gene's germline CDR1 is SGDLS and CDR2 YYNGEE. Based on the CDR3 plus reference TRBV9 and TRBJ2-1, the full variable domain is DSGVTQTPKHLITATGQRVTLRCSPRSGDLSVYWYQQSLDQGLQFLIQYYNGEERAKGNILERFSAQQFPDLHSELNLSSLELGDSALYFCASSVVGQPGYNEQFFGPGTRLTVL.

The chain combines TRBV10-3 with TRBJ1-5; D is ambiguous. The ends were cut back, 2 bases at V and 3 bases at J, with 8 bases in the middle. CDR1 and CDR2 from the germline V gene are ENHRY and SYGVKD. The CDR3 has 14 residues. For the CDR3, the DNA is TGTGCCATCAGTGAGGGACGGGACAATCAGCCCCAGCATTTT. As protein: CAISEGRDNQPQHF.

The V gene is TRBV18, the J gene TRBJ2-7; a weak D match, TRBD1 (5 bases). The length of the CDR3 is 14 residues. Looked up from germline, CDR1 is KGHSH and CDR2 is LQKENI. Trimming removed 0 bases from V and 3 bases from J, with 9 bases in between. The CDR3, as DNA: TGTGCCAGCTCACCACCTTCGACAGACTACGAGCAGTACTTC. This gives the protein CASSPPSTDYEQYF.

The V gene is TRBV5-1, the J gene TRBJ1-1; possible D gene TRBD1, 5 bases. Looked up from germline, CDR1 is SGHRS and CDR2 is YFSETQ. CDR3 length: 13 amino acids. Deletions cut 4 bases from V and 2 bases from J, with 9 bases between. DNA of the CDR3: TGCGCCAGCAGCCACGGGGCAAACACTGAAGCTTTCTTT. Translating gives CASSHGANTEAFF.

The genes are TRBV19 and TRBJ2-2, with TRBD1 as a possible D gene (6 bases). Germline V gene lookup returns CDR1 LNHDA and CDR2 SQIVND (reference sequence). The CDR3 covers 15 residues. V dropped 4 bases and J dropped 6 bases, with 15 bases sitting between them. Here the CDR3 DNA reads TGTGCCAGTAGTACACCCGGGACATTTGCCGGGGAGCTGTTTTTT. Amino acids: CASSTPGTFAGELFF.

The rearrangement joins TRBV6-5 to TRBJ1-1, with TRBD1 matching over 9 bases. CDR1 is MNHEY, CDR2 SVGAGI, per germline. This CDR3 region has 15 residues. The J segment lost 3 bases and the V segment lost 4 bases, leaving 6 bases of the junction unmatched. The CDR3 loop reads CASSFHRGRHTEAFF. The CDR3 nucleotides are TGTGCCAGCAGTTTCCACAGGGGGCGGCACACTGAAGCTTTCTTT.

This clone appeared a single time. The chain is built from TRBV4-3 and TRBJ2-7, with D perhaps matching TRBD1 (6 bases). The CDR3 runs 13 residues. V lost 1 base, J lost 5 bases, and 9 bases lay in between. Germline CDR1 and CDR2: LGHNA and YSLEER. The CDR3 nucleotides are TGCGCCAGCAGCCAAGTCAGGGGCCACGAGCAGTACTTC. This translates into CASSQVRGHEQYF.

This clone was seen a handful of times. V is TRBV15 and J is TRBJ1-1, with D possibly being TRBD1 (5 bases). The germline V gene encodes CDR1 LNHNV and CDR2 YYDKDF (reference sequence). The ends were cut back, 7 bases at V and 5 bases at J, with 17 bases in the middle. CDR3 size: 14 residues. The CDR3 sequence: CATNPGQGGTEAFF. DNA of the CDR3: TGTGCCACCAACCCCGGGCAGGGAGGGACTGAAGCTTTCTTT.